This T cell receptor (beta chain) was retrieved from a study of blood T cell repertoires in COVID-19. The V gene's germline CDR1 is SGHVS and CDR2 FNYEAQ. CDR3 length: 15 amino acids. Losses at the gene ends were 5 bases for V and 5 bases for J; bases not matched to a gene: 8. The method was immunoSEQ multiplex PCR; TCRdb's version includes in-frame clones alone and lacks a portion of them. Of about 190,000 clones listed, approximately 86% are singletons. This clone was observed a single time. The TCR sequence derives from a man in his forties with active or convalescent COVID-19. The gene calls are TRBV7-6 and TRBJ2-2, with 7 bases matching TRBD1. Sequencing input: peripheral blood. The CDR3 sequence is CASSERDSGTGELFF. CDR3 sequence (DNA): TGTGCCAGCAGCGAAAGGGACAGTGGGACCGGGGAGCTGTTTTTT.